The 22 T cell receptor beta chains reported below all come from one sample, sequenced in a study of read filtering for tumor transcriptome and immune sequencing. The library was built from roughly 400 ng RNA with molecular barcoded adaptors for alpha/delta and beta/gamma chains. Via MiXCR, TCRdb re-called the reads, giving one row per CDR3 protein. Found here are roughly 41,000 distinct CDR3 sequences, roughly an eighth of them singletons; the top ten hold more than 30%. The specimen was a population of CD138-negative cells sorted from bone marrow. The receptor source for this set is a donor at least 40 years old with multiple myeloma.

In the case of this clonotype: A much larger clone lies a single base off, so this may be a read error. The chain has TRBV7-8 and TRBJ2-7; D possibly corresponds to TRBD1 (5 bases). V lost 4 bases, J lost 3 bases, and 10 bases lay in between. The V gene's germline CDR1 is SGHVS and CDR2 FQNEAQ. CDR3 length equals 13 residues. The CDR3: CASSSRQSYEQYF. The CDR3 coding sequence is TGTGCCAGCAGCTCCCGACAGAGCTACGAGCAGTACTTC. The entire variable domain, with the rest obtained from reference TRBV7-8 and TRBJ2-7, is as follows: GAGVSQSPRYKVAKRGQDVALRCDPISGHVSLFWYQQALGQGPEFLTYFQNEAQLDKSGLPSDRFFAERPEGSVSTLKIQRTQQEDSAVYLCASSSRQSYEQYFGPGTRLTVT.

This clonotype is categorized as medium-sized (0.01 to 0.1%). J is TRBJ2-1 and V is TRBV20-1; D is ambiguous. V lost 4 bases, J lost 2 bases, and 15 bases lay in between. This CDR3 is built from 15 residues. The germline V gene encodes CDR1 DFQATT and CDR2 SNEGSKA (reference sequence). The CDR3 protein is CSAKTQESTYNEQFF. DNA of the CDR3: TGCAGTGCTAAGACTCAGGAGTCTACCTACAATGAGCAGTTCTTC.

This clonotype was recorded at least ten times. This rearrangement joins TRBV10-3 to TRBJ1-1, with D uncertain. V was pared by 6 bases and J by 0 bases, with 20 bases between. There are 17 residues in the CDR3. In germline, CDR1 is ENHRY, CDR2 SYGVKD. This CDR3 is CAISHKVRATMNTEAFF. The CDR3 DNA reads as TGTGCCATCAGCCATAAGGTGCGTGCTACCATGAACACTGAAGCTTTCTTT.

The chain joins TRBV4-2 to TRBJ2-1; 9 bases are shared with TRBD2. Germline assignment: CDR1 LGHNA and CDR2 YNFKEQ. V was pared by 1 base and J by 9 bases, with 13 bases of the junction left unmatched. The CDR3 totals 17 residues. The CDR3 loop is CASSQVNVGLAGSEQFF. The CDR3 bases are TGTGCCAGCAGCCAAGTTAACGTGGGGCTAGCGGGAAGTGAGCAGTTCTTC.

At least ten counts were recorded for this clonotype. This chain links TRBV5-5 with TRBJ1-5; a possible D gene is TRBD1 (6 bases). Trimming shortened V by 5 bases and J by 6 bases, and 18 bases separated the two germline ends. CDR1 and CDR2 (germline): SGHKS, YYEKEE (reference sequence). The CDR3 extends over 15 amino acids. CDR3 DNA sequence: TGTGCCAGCAGTTACCGGGACGGAGGGGGTCAGCCCCAGCATTTT. It specifies CASSYRDGGGQPQHF.

The V gene is TRBV19, the J gene TRBJ2-3; 9 nucleotides agree with TRBD2. With 6 bases clipped from V and 0 bases from J, the junction kept 4 bases outside the gene matches. From germline, CDR1 is LNHDA and CDR2 SQIVND (reference sequence). There are 15 residues in the CDR3. The chain's CDR3 is CASRRLAGSTDTQYF. The CDR3 DNA sequence: TGTGCCAGTAGGAGGCTAGCGGGAAGCACAGATACGCAGTATTTT.

This clonotype was detected ten times or more. The genes are TRBV25-1 and TRBJ2-3; no firm D call. The CDR3 runs 15 residues. Trimming shortened V by 2 bases and J by 3 bases, and 12 bases separated the two germline ends. The germline V gene encodes CDR1 MGHDK and CDR2 SYGVNS. The CDR3 here is CASSETKKPTDTQYF. CDR3 sequence (DNA): TGTGCCAGCAGTGAAACTAAAAAACCTACAGATACGCAGTATTTT.

Concerning this clonotype itself: Relative to the germline gene, one junction end is altered; a read error may explain this. J is TRBJ2-1 and V is TRBV6-5, with D possibly matching TRBD2 (6 bases). CDR1 and CDR2 from the germline V gene are MNHEY and SVGAGI. The CDR3 sequence is 15 residues long. The CDR3: CASREAGLDYNEQSF. As DNA, the CDR3 is TGTGCCAGCAGGGAGGCAGGATTGGACTACAATGAGCAGTCCTTC.

Points on this clonotype: A far larger clone is one nucleotide away, so this likely arose from a read error. The gene calls are TRBV7-2 and TRBJ2-1; TRBD2 matches at 10 bases. After removal of 5 bases from V and 1 base from J, the junction contained 2 bases not matched to a gene. The V gene's germline CDR1 is SGHTA and CDR2 FQGNSA. CDR3 length equals 15 residues. CDR3 bases: TGTGCCAGCAGCCCACTAGCGGGATCCTACAATGAGCAGTTCTTC. It is translated as CASSPLAGSYNEQFF. The full variable domain, completed using reference TRBV7-2 and TRBJ2-1, is GAGVSQSPSNKVTEKGKDVELRCDPISGHTALYWYRQSLGQGLEFLIYFQGNSAPDKSGLPSDRFSAERTGGSVSTLTIQRTQQEDSAVYLCASSPLAGSYNEQFFGPGTRLTVL.

This clonotype was seen many times. This chain connects TRBV20-1 to TRBJ1-4; TRBD1 is a possible D gene (5 bases). The V gene lost 3 bases and the J gene lost 8 bases, with 13 bases spanning the gap. The CDR3 loop spans 13 amino acids. Germline V gene data show CDR1 as DFQATT and CDR2 as SNEGSKA (reference sequence). The CDR3 loop is CSASSGGREKLFF. For the CDR3, the DNA is TGCAGTGCTAGCTCCGGGGGTCGGGAAAAACTGTTTTTT.

There are many counts of this clonotype. The J gene is TRBJ2-2, the V gene TRBV6-2 or TRBV6-3; D gene uncertain. The CDR3 is made up of 13 amino acids. CDR1 is MNHEY and CDR2 is SVGEGT in the germline V gene. V lost 6 bases and J lost 2, with 7 bases in between. The CDR3 bases are TGTGCCAGCAGAAGGGTCAACACCGGGGAGCTGTTTTTT. Residues: CASRRVNTGELFF.

This clonotype was seen at least ten times. This chain connects TRBV28 to TRBJ2-3; 15 bases fit TRBD2. After removal of 3 bases from V and 3 bases from J, the junction contained 1 base not matched to a gene. This CDR3 spans 16 amino acids. CDR1 is MDHEN, CDR2 SYDVKM, per germline. The CDR3 nucleotides read TGTGCCAGCAGTTTTGGACTAGCGGGAGGGACAGATACGCAGTATTTT. This translates into CASSFGLAGGTDTQYF.

This clonotype was seen repeatedly, ten times or more. V and J are TRBV7-2 and TRBJ2-1; D gene uncertain. The CDR3 consists of 13 residues. The V and J ends lost 5 bases and 7 bases respectively, with 12 bases between them. Germline CDR1 and CDR2: SGHTA and FQGNSA. This chain's CDR3 is CASSATLENEQFF. Here the CDR3 DNA reads TGTGCCAGCAGCGCAACGTTGGAGAATGAGCAGTTCTTC.

This clonotype was picked up many times. V and J are TRBV18 and TRBJ2-3; possibly TRBD1 or TRBD2 for D (6 bases each). V lost 2 bases and J lost 2, with 14 bases in between. The germline V gene encodes CDR1 KGHSH and CDR2 LQKENI. The CDR3 contains 16 residues. The CDR3, as DNA: TGTGCCAGCTCACCAAGTATGGGGGGCATCACAGATACGCAGTATTTT. Its translation: CASSPSMGGITDTQYF. Together with reference TRBV18 and TRBJ2-3, the CDR3 gives the full variable domain: NAGVMQNPRHLVRRRGQEARLRCSPMKGHSHVYWYRQLPEEGLKFMVYLQKENIIDESGMPKERFSAEFPKEGPSILRIQQVVRGDSAAYFCASSPSMGGITDTQYFGPGTRLTVL.

This clonotype was counted ten times or more. The V gene is TRBV29-1, the J gene TRBJ2-1; 7 bases line up with TRBD2. Looked up from germline, CDR1 is SQVTM and CDR2 is ANQGSEA. The CDR3 has 13 amino acids. V gave up 8 bases and J gave up 0 bases; unmatched junction bases: 4. This chain's CDR3 is CSTRTSSYNEQFF. In nucleotides, the CDR3 is TGCAGCACTCGGACTAGCTCCTACAATGAGCAGTTCTTC.

This clonotype was counted many times. The chain has TRBV5-1 and TRBJ1-5; D remains unclear. Germline V gene sequence: CDR1 SGHRS, CDR2 YFSETQ. The CDR3 contains 14 residues. The ends were cut back, 4 bases at V and 6 bases at J, with 14 bases in the middle. The CDR3 spells CASSLHHTGQPQHF. For the CDR3, the DNA is TGCGCCAGCAGCCTGCATCACACGGGTCAGCCCCAGCATTTT. Complete variable domain (other parts from reference TRBV5-1 and TRBJ1-5): KAGVTQTPRYLIKTRGQQVTLSCSPISGHRSVSWYQQTPGQGLQFLFEYFSETQRNKGNFPGRFSGRQFSNSRSEMNVSTLELGDSALYLCASSLHHTGQPQHFGDGTRLSIL.

At least ten counts were recorded for this clonotype. The gene calls are TRBV5-1 and TRBJ2-5; 8 bases are shared with TRBD2. The CDR3 covers 17 residues. The germline V gene encodes CDR1 SGHRS and CDR2 YFSETQ. V lost 6 bases and J lost 5; bases outside the gene matches: 18. The CDR3 is CASNDAGTAGVSETQYF. CDR3 DNA sequence: TGCGCCAGCAACGACGCCGGAACAGCGGGAGTTTCGGAGACCCAGTACTTC.

In its sample, this clonotype was seen many times. J is TRBJ2-2 and V is TRBV4-3; D might be TRBD2 (5 bases). The CDR3 is 16 residues long. The V end was cut by 0 bases, the J end by 3 bases, with 11 bases between. Per germline, CDR1 LGHNA and CDR2 YSLEER. The CDR3 loop is CASSQEPGSYTGELFF. The CDR3 DNA is TGCGCCAGCAGCCAAGAGCCGGGATCCTACACCGGGGAGCTGTTTTTT.

This clonotype was seen ten or more times. This chain connects TRBV20-1 to TRBJ2-3; 9 bases fit TRBD2. CDR1 DFQATT and CDR2 SNEGSKA come from the germline V gene (reference sequence). This CDR3 contains 17 residues. The V and J ends lost 0 bases and 4 bases, in that order; junction bases with no gene match: 11. DNA for the CDR3: TGCAGTGCTAGAGAGTGGGGGTTCGCGGGAGGGCCAGATACGCAGTATTTT. Protein product: CSAREWGFAGGPDTQYF.

In this sample, this clonotype turned up a few times. This sequence joins TRBV20-1 and TRBJ1-5; D is perhaps TRBD1 (6 bases). With 1 base removed from V and 6 bases from J, the gap between germline ends came to 16 bases. Germline V gene sequence: CDR1 DFQATT, CDR2 SNEGSKA (reference sequence). CDR3 size: 15 residues. In DNA, the CDR3 is TGCAGTGCTAGAGCCGGGGCAGGGGCGAGTCAGCCCCAGCATTTT. Its protein is CSARAGAGASQPQHF.

This clonotype was picked up many times. The rearrangement links TRBV6-5 to TRBJ2-3; possible D gene TRBD1, 5 bases. The CDR3 runs to 13 residues. Trimming cost V 7 bases and J 2 bases, with 10 bases left between them. Germline V CDR1 and CDR2: MNHEY, SVGAGI. The CDR3 sequence is CASTGRITDTQYF. The CDR3 region has the DNA TGTGCCAGCACAGGGCGTATCACAGATACGCAGTATTTT.

This clonotype showed up many times. The rearrangement links TRBV6-6 to TRBJ2-5; 11 positions agree with TRBD1. This CDR3 contains 18 residues. Germline V lookup: CDR1 MNHNY, CDR2 SVGAGI (reference sequence). V trimming: 6 bases; J trimming: 1 base; junction bases outside the gene matches: 13. This chain's CDR3 is CASRPLGAGTGGQETQYF. Written as DNA, the CDR3 is TGTGCCAGCAGACCACTTGGTGCCGGGACAGGGGGCCAAGAGACCCAGTACTTC.